The subject of this entry is one TCR beta chain. Measured with immunoSEQ multiplex PCR; TCRdb has only the in-frame clones, and not every one. The data show about 340,000 clones, 65% to 85% seen once. These data come from a study of blood T cell repertoires in COVID-19. Study summary: COVID-19 samples from acute and convalescent phases originated in the United States, Italy and Spain.

The sample consisted of peripheral blood. This receptor was obtained from a man aged 25 to 40 with active or convalescent COVID-19.

The chain's CDR3 is CASSLIRGANYEQYF. The CDR3, as DNA: TGCGCCAGCAGCTTAATTCGGGGGGCTAACTACGAGCAGTACTTC. V usage is TRBV5-1 and J usage is TRBJ2-7; D is perhaps TRBD2 (7 bases). V lost 2 bases and J lost 3, with 15 bases in between. The CDR3 runs to 15 residues. Germline lookup yields CDR1 SGHRS and CDR2 YFSETQ. Together with reference TRBV5-1 and TRBJ2-7, the CDR3 gives the full variable domain: KAGVTQTPRYLIKTRGQQVTLSCSPISGHRSVSWYQQTPGQGLQFLFEYFSETQRNKGNFPGRFSGRQFSNSRSEMNVSTLELGDSALYLCASSLIRGANYEQYFGPGTRLTVT.